Sequencing of this TCR beta chain was carried out in a study of shared clonotypes between healthy human individuals. This clone was detected a few times. Other DNA sequences in this sample translate to the same CDR3. Each subset's genomic DNA was shared equally among a number of immunoSEQ plates. Measured with immunoSEQ multiplex PCR; TCRdb has only the in-frame clones, and not every one. The data hold approximately 740,000 clones, with around two thirds observed a single time. The sequenced sample was memory CD4+ T cells sorted from blood. The subset: CD45RA-negative fraction. This sequence was found in a woman aged 30 to 39 in good health.

DNA of the CDR3: TGTGCCAGCAGTTTGTATTTACTTCCCTACGAGCAGTACTTC. It yields the protein CASSLYLLPYEQYF. This chain links TRBV28 with TRBJ2-7; D unresolved. Between the trimmed V and J ends, which lost 3 bases and 2 bases, there was a span of 11 bases. Germline V gene sequence: CDR1 MDHEN, CDR2 SYDVKM. The CDR3 is 14 amino acids.